Each of the 5 T cell receptor beta chains below was sequenced from the same sample in a study of regulatory T cells in long-lasting Graves disease. Time point reported: newly diagnosed GD, antithyroid drugs for less than 3 months. The TCR library used RNA extracted from PBMCs. Construction of the TCR beta libraries employed iRepertoire HTBI primers in conjunction with Arm-PCR of CDR3 regions. TCRdb independently ran MiXCR on the multiplex PCR reads; one entry per CDR3 protein. The sample shows 350,000 to 500,000 distinct CDR3 sequences, around 15% of them seen only once. The data also belong to a second study, concerning T cells in Graves' hyperthyroidism and ophthalmopathy.

The sample was peripheral blood mononuclear cells (PBMCs), taken at new diagnosis, from a patient treated with antithyroid drugs. These receptor sequences come from a woman in her forties or fifties with Graves disease.

This clonotype was picked up many times. V gene TRBV27 combines with J gene TRBJ1-2; weak D call: TRBD1 (5 bases). The CDR3 length is 14 residues. V lost 5 bases, J lost 2 bases, and 12 bases lay in between. Looked up from germline, CDR1 is MNHEY and CDR2 is SMNVEV (reference sequence). CDR3 bases: TGTGCCAGCAGTGCCTACAGGAACAACTATGGCTACACCTTC. Its translation is CASSAYRNNYGYTF.

The rearrangement links TRBV3-1 to TRBJ2-7; 9 bases align to TRBD1. The CDR3 extends over 15 amino acids. The V gene's germline CDR1 is LGHDT and CDR2 YNNKEL (reference sequence). The trim removed 4 bases at V and 0 bases at J, leaving 4 bases unmatched. The DNA of the CDR3 is TGTGCCAGCAGCCCACGGACAGGGGCCTCCTACGAGCAGTACTTC. Its translation is CASSPRTGASYEQYF.

Comment on this clonotype: A read error is possible here, since a much larger clone lies one base away. The rearrangement links TRBV11-3 to TRBJ2-1, with D possibly matching TRBD1 (6 bases). V was trimmed by 5 bases and J by 9 bases, leaving 17 bases between them. Germline V gene sequence: CDR1 SGHNT, CDR2 YENEEA. The CDR3 runs 14 residues. CDR3 DNA sequence: TGTGCCAGCAGCCTAAATCCGGACAGCAGTGAGCAGTTCTTC. As protein: CASSLNPDSSEQFF.

The gene calls are TRBV5-1 and TRBJ2-3, with D maybe TRBD2 (5 bases). The CDR3 sequence is 15 residues long. Trimming removed 2 bases at V and 2 bases at J, with 12 bases between. Germline CDR1 reads SGHRS; CDR2 reads YFSETQ. The CDR3 DNA follows: TGCGCCAGCAGCTTTCTTGGGGAGACCACAGATACGCAGTATTTT. Its protein is CASSFLGETTDTQYF.

With respect to this clonotype: A read error is possible here, since a much larger clone lies one base away. The CDR3 DNA reads as TGCGCCAGCAGCCAGGCCGGGAGTATGAGTACGCAGTATTTT. Its protein product is CASSQAGSMSTQYF. The chain links TRBV4-1 to TRBJ2-3; a weak D match, TRBD2 (6 bases). The CDR3 consists of 14 residues. Trimming pared 3 bases from V and 8 bases from J, leaving 15 bases between. Germline lookup yields CDR1 MGHRA and CDR2 YSYEKL.